These 14 T cell receptor beta chains were all obtained from the same sample, sequenced in a study of blood T cell repertoires in COVID-19. Generated by immunoSEQ multiplex PCR, the TCRdb table keeps only in-frame clones and is missing some. The sample shows some 430,000 clones, 90% of them seen only once. Sequencing was performed on PBMCs or T cells enriched from blood (not recorded which). The origin of the receptors is a man aged 18-30 years who had recovered from COVID-19.

The J gene is TRBJ2-7, the V gene TRBV30; 14 positions agree with TRBD2. Per the germline V gene, CDR1 is GTSNPN and CDR2 is SVGIG (reference sequence). The CDR3 is 14 amino acids. Germline trimming cut 2 bases from V and 9 bases from J; bases unmatched to any gene: 6. The DNA for the CDR3 is TGTGCCTGGAGTCCGACTAGCGGGAGGGAGGTGCAGTACTTC. Protein sequence: CAWSPTSGREVQYF.

This clone was seen once. This chain connects TRBV7-9 to TRBJ2-7, with TRBD1 identical over 9 bases. The V and J ends lost 1 base and 6 bases, in that order; junction bases with no gene match: 7. The CDR3 has 15 residues. Germline V gene lookup returns CDR1 SEHNR and CDR2 FQNEAQ (reference sequence). The CDR3 reads CASSLEGQGSLEQYF. In DNA form, the CDR3 reads TGTGCCAGCAGCTTAGAGGGACAGGGATCCCTCGAGCAGTACTTC.

The chain employs TRBV12-3 or TRBV12-4 and TRBJ1-4, with no clear D. This CDR3 region has 12 residues. Deletions cut 5 bases from V and 2 bases from J, with 3 bases between. This CDR3 is CASSRTNEKLFF. The DNA of the CDR3 is TGTGCCAGCAGTCGGACTAATGAAAAACTGTTTTTT.

The chain recombines TRBV28 with TRBJ1-3; D gene ambiguous. This CDR3 contains 15 residues. Looked up from germline, CDR1 is MDHEN and CDR2 is SYDVKM. V lost 5 bases and J lost 2, with 13 bases in between. CDR3 in amino acids: CASSPPTGAGNTIYF. CDR3 DNA sequence: TGTGCCAGCAGTCCTCCTACCGGGGCTGGAAACACCATATATTTT. Full variable domain (remainder filled in from reference TRBV28 and TRBJ1-3): DVKVTQSSRYLVKRTGEKVFLECVQDMDHENMFWYRQDPGLGLRLIYFSYDVKMKEKGDIPEGYSVSREKKERFSLILESASTNQTSMYLCASSPPTGAGNTIYFGEGSWLTVV.

This clone has a single count. The rearrangement joins TRBV19 to TRBJ2-4, with 9 bases matching TRBD2. The CDR3 is 16 amino acids. CDR1 LNHDA and CDR2 SQIVND come from the germline V gene (reference sequence). V lost 4 bases to trimming and J lost 5 bases; unmatched junction nucleotides: 9. The CDR3 protein is CASSTFLAGAQNIQYF. The CDR3 DNA follows: TGTGCCAGTAGTACGTTCTTAGCGGGGGCCCAAAACATTCAGTACTTC.

The chain joins TRBV7-9 to TRBJ2-7; 12 bases line up with TRBD2. This CDR3 spans 17 amino acids. CDR1 is SEHNR, CDR2 FQNEAQ, per germline (reference sequence). The V and J ends lost 2 bases and 7 bases, in that order; junction bases with no gene match: 12. The CDR3 DNA sequence: TGTGCCAGCAGCTTATATGATCGACTAGCGGGAGTCGGGGAGCAGTACTTC. Its protein product is CASSLYDRLAGVGEQYF.

The rearrangement links TRBV7-2 to TRBJ1-1, with 7 positions matching TRBD1. The CDR3 has 16 amino acids. V was pared by 4 bases and J by 0 bases, with 8 bases of the junction left unmatched. CDR1 is SGHTA and CDR2 is FQGNSA in the germline V gene. The CDR3 coding sequence is TGTGCCAGCAGCTCGTCCGGGACAGTAATGAACACTGAAGCTTTCTTT. Its protein product is CASSSSGTVMNTEAFF.

The chain has TRBV4-1 and TRBJ2-7; 7 nucleotides agree with TRBD2. The V segment lost 2 bases and the J segment 4 bases; nucleotides outside the gene matches: 5. Germline V gene lookup returns CDR1 MGHRA and CDR2 YSYEKL. This CDR3 has 14 amino acids. This CDR3 reads CASSQLLAKYEQYF. The DNA for the CDR3 is TGCGCCAGCAGCCAATTACTAGCGAAGTACGAGCAGTACTTC.

The chain combines TRBV2 with TRBJ1-2, with D tentatively TRBD1 (6 bases). Germline V gene sequence: CDR1 SNHLY, CDR2 FYNNEI. Deletions cut 8 bases from V and 3 bases from J, with 19 bases between. This CDR3 has 15 residues. CDR3 in amino acids: CASCLERGCHYGYTF. In DNA, the CDR3 is TGTGCCAGCTGTCTGGAGAGGGGGTGTCACTATGGCTACACCTTC.

V and J are TRBV7-2 and TRBJ2-1, with 9 positions matching TRBD1. This CDR3 region has 17 residues. In germline, CDR1 is SGHTA, CDR2 FQGNSA. Germline trimming cut 1 base from V and 9 bases from J; bases unmatched to any gene: 13. The CDR3 DNA reads as TGTGCCAGCAGCTTAGATACAGGGGGCATGGGTGCGGGTGAGCAGTTCTTC. This gives the protein CASSLDTGGMGAGEQFF. Based on the CDR3 plus reference TRBV7-2 and TRBJ2-1, the full variable domain is GAGVSQSPSNKVTEKGKDVELRCDPISGHTALYWYRQSLGQGLEFLIYFQGNSAPDKSGLPSDRFSAERTGGSVSTLTIQRTQQEDSAVYLCASSLDTGGMGAGEQFFGPGTRLTVL.

The chain couples TRBV6-5 to TRBJ1-2; 8 bases agree with TRBD1. With V trimmed by 5 bases and J by 7 bases, 6 bases remained unmatched. The CDR3 is made up of 13 amino acids. Germline V gene data show CDR1 as MNHEY and CDR2 as SVGAGI. The CDR3 region has the DNA TGTGCCAGCAGTAGACCTACAGGGGGTGGCTACACCTTC. This translates into CASSRPTGGGYTF.

V usage is TRBV27 and J usage is TRBJ1-4; 8 bases fit TRBD1. After removal of 6 bases from V and 6 bases from J, the junction contained 3 bases not matched to a gene. The CDR3 totals 13 residues. From germline, CDR1 is MNHEY and CDR2 SMNVEV (reference sequence). The CDR3: CASRVTGDEKLFF. The CDR3 bases are TGTGCCAGCAGAGTGACAGGGGATGAAAAACTGTTTTTT. Filled out from reference TRBV27 and TRBJ1-4, the complete variable domain reads EAQVTQNPRYLITVTGKKLTVTCSQNMNHEYMSWYRQDPGLGLRQIYYSMNVEVTDKGDVPEGYKVSRKEKRNFPLILESPSPNQTSLYFCASRVTGDEKLFFGSGTQLSVL.

This chain links TRBV5-1 with TRBJ2-5; 8 nucleotides match TRBD2. Germline lookup yields CDR1 SGHRS and CDR2 YFSETQ. V lost 9 bases and J lost 3; bases outside the gene matches: 13. The CDR3 contains 15 residues. The CDR3 nucleotides are TGCGCCACCACTACGAGCGGGAGCGGCAAAGAGACCCAGTACTTC. Translated, it gives CATTTSGSGKETQYF.

The genes are TRBV10-3 and TRBJ2-7; TRBD1 is a possible D gene (6 bases). The CDR3 length is 14 residues. Germline V gene data show CDR1 as ENHRY and CDR2 as SYGVKD. V was trimmed by 4 bases and J by 2 bases, leaving 12 bases between them. CDR3 DNA: TGTGCCATCAGTGTAGGGGGTTCGGCCTACGAGCAGTACTTC. Translation gives CAISVGGSAYEQYF.